Shown below are 26 T cell receptor beta chains from a single sample sequenced in a study of cytomegalovirus exposure and HLA in healthy donors. PCR used 60 Vbeta primers and 13 Jbeta primers. Profiling relied on immunoSEQ multiplex PCR, and the TCRdb table lists in-frame clones only, not all of them. The table includes roughly 120,000 clones, 73% detected once. The material sequenced was PBMCs. The source is a middle-aged woman in good health and CMV-seronegative.

The chain recombines TRBV6-5 with TRBJ1-6, with D perhaps TRBD1 (6 bases). V gave up 7 bases and J gave up 5 bases, with 12 bases separating them. The germline CDR1 and CDR2 sequences are MNHEY and SVGAGI. The CDR3 contains 14 residues. CDR3 protein: CASKLGHNNSPLHF. The CDR3 bases are TGTGCCAGCAAACTGGGACACAATAATTCACCCCTCCACTTT.

This clone was seen just once. The chain uses TRBV7-3 and TRBJ2-2, with a possible D match to TRBD1 (6 bases). Looked up from germline, CDR1 is SGHTA and CDR2 is FQGTGA. V was trimmed by 5 bases and J by 5 bases, leaving 15 bases between them. CDR3 length equals 15 residues. The CDR3 loop is CASSRTAGSTGELFF. CDR3 DNA sequence: TGTGCCAGCAGCAGGACAGCCGGGTCTACCGGGGAGCTGTTTTTT.

V is TRBV11-2 and J is TRBJ2-7; maybe TRBD2 (6 bases). V was trimmed by 0 bases and J by 1 base, leaving 16 bases between them. The CDR3 extends over 17 amino acids. Germline lookup yields CDR1 SGHAT and CDR2 FQNNGV. CDR3 protein: CASSLDLGGIGSYEQYF. In DNA, the CDR3 is TGTGCCAGCAGCTTAGATCTGGGGGGTATTGGGTCCTACGAGCAGTACTTC.

The chain couples TRBV9 to TRBJ2-3, with TRBD2 matching 8 bases. Germline trimming cut 6 bases from V and 4 bases from J; bases unmatched to any gene: 13. Germline CDR1 reads SGDLS; CDR2 reads YYNGEE. The CDR3 has 16 amino acids. The CDR3 sequence is CASTPDGTRSADTQYF. The CDR3 DNA reads as TGTGCCAGCACCCCCGATGGGACTAGGAGTGCAGATACGCAGTATTTT.

J is TRBJ1-1 and V is TRBV11-1; D is perhaps TRBD1 (6 bases). Germline CDR1 and CDR2: SGHAT and FQDESV (reference sequence). The ends were cut back, 2 bases at V and 0 bases at J, with 13 bases in the middle. The CDR3 has 16 amino acids. The CDR3 spells CASSLHRTVMNTEAFF. The CDR3, as DNA: TGTGCCAGCAGCTTACACCGGACAGTCATGAACACTGAAGCTTTCTTT.

The rearrangement uses TRBV4-1 and TRBJ1-2; no clear D gene. Trimming cost V 1 base and J 3 bases, with 6 bases left between them. The CDR3 totals 13 residues. The germline V gene encodes CDR1 MGHRA and CDR2 YSYEKL. In nucleotides, the CDR3 is TGCGCCAGCAGCCAAGTGTCAGACTATGGCTACACCTTC. It codes for CASSQVSDYGYTF.

V usage is TRBV4-2 and J usage is TRBJ2-3; 9 nucleotides match TRBD2. The V gene's germline CDR1 is LGHNA and CDR2 YNFKEQ. Trimming at V came to 0 bases and at J to 2 bases, leaving 3 bases not matched to a gene. This CDR3 region has 16 residues. The CDR3 spells CASSQDRGRVTDTQYF. For the CDR3, the DNA is TGTGCCAGCAGCCAAGATCGCGGGAGGGTCACAGATACGCAGTATTTT.

Worth noting for this clone: Different DNA sequences within this sample yield the same CDR3. The rearrangement links TRBV27 to TRBJ2-7, with 8 bases matching TRBD1. This CDR3 contains 14 residues. V dropped 5 bases and J dropped 2; count of bases not matched to a gene: 5. Germline loops: CDR1 MNHEY, CDR2 SMNVEV (reference sequence). The chain's CDR3 is CASSPGQGPYEQYF. In DNA form, the CDR3 reads TGTGCCAGCAGTCCCGGACAGGGACCCTACGAGCAGTACTTC.

J is TRBJ1-1 and V is TRBV28, with D uncertain. CDR1 and CDR2 from the germline V gene are MDHEN and SYDVKM. V lost 3 bases, J lost 7 bases, and 9 bases lay in between. This CDR3 region has 12 residues. CDR3 bases: TGTGCCAGCAGTTTGCCAGGAAGTGAAGCTTTCTTT. Protein: CASSLPGSEAFF. Filled out from reference TRBV28 and TRBJ1-1, the complete variable domain reads DVKVTQSSRYLVKRTGEKVFLECVQDMDHENMFWYRQDPGLGLRLIYFSYDVKMKEKGDIPEGYSVSREKKERFSLILESASTNQTSMYLCASSLPGSEAFFGQGTRLTVV.

The chain links TRBV7-9 to TRBJ1-2; weak D call: TRBD1 (5 bases). This CDR3 has 14 amino acids. Trimming stripped 6 bases from V and 8 bases from J, with 19 bases between. Per the germline V gene, CDR1 is SEHNR and CDR2 is FQNEAQ (reference sequence). This CDR3 reads CASSQESRGKGYTF. DNA for the CDR3: TGTGCCAGCAGTCAAGAGTCTCGGGGGAAAGGCTACACCTTC. The full variable domain, rest sourced from reference TRBV7-9 and TRBJ1-2, is DTGVSQNPRHKITKRGQNVTFRCDPISEHNRLYWYRQTLGQGPEFLTYFQNEAQLEKSRLLSDRFSAERPKGSFSTLEIQRTEQGDSAMYLCASSQESRGKGYTFGSGTRLTVV.

The table lists this clone with a count of one. The chain's CDR3 is CASRSLGQGGRTGELFF. CDR3 bases: TGTGCCAGCAGAAGTCTCGGGCAGGGCGGACGGACCGGGGAGCTGTTTTTT. V is TRBV9 and J is TRBJ2-2, with TRBD1 as a possible D gene (5 bases). With 5 bases removed from V and 5 bases from J, the gap between germline ends came to 22 bases. CDR3 length: 17 amino acids. Germline loops: CDR1 SGDLS, CDR2 YYNGEE.

This clone was seen more than once but under ten times. The genes are TRBV10-3 and TRBJ2-5; maybe TRBD2 (5 bases). Looked up from germline, CDR1 is ENHRY and CDR2 is SYGVKD. The CDR3 totals 12 residues. Deletions cut 11 bases from V and 2 bases from J, with 12 bases between. The CDR3 here is CAPGVEQETQYF. The CDR3 nucleotides read TGTGCCCCCGGGGTTGAGCAAGAGACCCAGTACTTC.

This clone was seen only a few times. The chain uses TRBV21-1 and TRBJ1-2; the table's D call, TRBD1, has no DNA check behind it. TRBV21-1 is a known pseudogene. The CDR3 consists of 9 residues. The CDR3 reads CATNGGYTF. CDR3 DNA sequence: TGTGCCACCAATGGCGGCTACACCTTC.

The gene calls are TRBV7-9 and TRBJ2-4; 10 bases agree with TRBD1. Losses at the gene ends were 5 bases for V and 0 bases for J; bases not matched to a gene: 4. The germline gives CDR1 SEHNR, CDR2 FQNEAQ (reference sequence). CDR3 length equals 16 residues. This CDR3 reads CASSPDRGLAKNIQYF. DNA for the CDR3: TGTGCCAGCAGCCCAGACAGGGGGCTAGCCAAAAACATTCAGTACTTC.

This sequence joins TRBV5-8 and TRBJ1-1, with TRBD1 matching over 7 bases. The CDR3 contains 17 residues. Germline CDR1 is SGHTS and CDR2 is YDEGEE. V was clipped by 2 bases and J by 1 base; unmatched bases: 11. The CDR3 loop is CASSFPLRGKRNTEAFF. The CDR3 DNA sequence: TGTGCCAGCAGCTTCCCACTCAGGGGGAAGAGGAACACTGAAGCTTTCTTT.

This clone has a single count. V and J are TRBV4-1 and TRBJ2-2; 8 bases map to TRBD2. This CDR3 has 16 amino acids. Germline assignment: CDR1 MGHRA and CDR2 YSYEKL. V gave up 6 bases and J gave up 7 bases; unmatched junction bases: 13. This chain's CDR3 is CASSRGAGGGGGELFF. CDR3 in DNA: TGCGCCAGCAGTCGAGGGGCGGGGGGCGGTGGCGGGGAGCTGTTTTTT.

This clone has a single count. The chain couples TRBV7-9 to TRBJ2-7; the match to TRBD1 covers 9 bases. Trimming took 1 base from V and 4 from J; bases not matched to a gene: 2. Germline loops: CDR1 SEHNR, CDR2 FQNEAQ (reference sequence). This CDR3 region has 14 residues. The CDR3 sequence: CASSLEQGAYEQYF. In nucleotides, the CDR3 is TGTGCCAGCAGCTTAGAACAGGGGGCGTACGAGCAGTACTTC.

The chain employs TRBV2 and TRBJ2-6, with 8 bases fitting TRBD2. V lost 5 bases to trimming and J lost 4 bases; unmatched junction nucleotides: 13. This CDR3 comprises 18 residues. Germline-derived CDR1 and CDR2 are SNHLY and FYNNEI. CDR3 sequence reads: CASSSGTRALGGANVLTF. The CDR3 region has the DNA TGTGCCAGCAGTTCCGGGACTAGGGCGTTGGGAGGGGCCAACGTCCTGACTTTC.

The genes are TRBV27 and TRBJ1-6, with 9 nucleotides matching TRBD1. There are 13 residues in the CDR3. V dropped 7 bases and J dropped 8; count of bases not matched to a gene: 3. Per germline, CDR1 MNHEY and CDR2 SMNVEV (reference sequence). The CDR3 nucleotides are TGTGCCAGCAAGGGGACAGGGTATTCACCCCTCCACTTT. It encodes CASKGTGYSPLHF.

V usage is TRBV2 and J usage is TRBJ1-5; D remains unclear. Germline CDR1 reads SNHLY; CDR2 reads FYNNEI. V dropped 7 bases and J dropped 2 bases, with 9 bases sitting between them. The CDR3 has 13 amino acids. In DNA form, the CDR3 reads TGTGCCAGCACCAGTACGCGCAATCAGCCCCAGCATTTT. This translates into CASTSTRNQPQHF.

The chain couples TRBV10-3 to TRBJ2-3; D possibly corresponds to TRBD2 (5 bases). Trimming took 6 bases from V and 4 from J, leaving 17 bases between them. The CDR3 is 15 residues long. Germline lookup yields CDR1 ENHRY and CDR2 SYGVKD. Here the CDR3 reads CAISGEPTVPDTQYF. The CDR3 nucleotides are TGTGCCATCAGCGGGGAACCTACTGTTCCAGATACGCAGTATTTT.

This rearrangement joins TRBV27 to TRBJ2-2, with no clear D. Trimming removed 2 bases at V and 2 bases at J, with 3 bases between. There are 13 residues in the CDR3. Looked up from germline, CDR1 is MNHEY and CDR2 is SMNVEV (reference sequence). The DNA of the CDR3 is TGTGCCAGCAGTTTACATAACACCGGGGAGCTGTTTTTT. Its protein product is CASSLHNTGELFF.

V is TRBV5-5 and J is TRBJ2-7; TRBD2 matches 8 bases. Germline trimming cut 7 bases from V and 1 base from J; bases unmatched to any gene: 10. The CDR3 contains 15 residues. Per germline, CDR1 SGHKS and CDR2 YYEKEE (reference sequence). CDR3: CASARGGDWSYEQYF. The CDR3 nucleotides are TGTGCCAGCGCCCGGGGGGGGGATTGGTCCTACGAGCAGTACTTC.

J is TRBJ2-7 and V is TRBV7-9, with 7 positions matching TRBD1. The length of the CDR3 is 14 residues. Germline values: CDR1 SEHNR, CDR2 FQNEAQ (reference sequence). V trimming: 5 bases; J trimming: 3 bases; junction bases outside the gene matches: 7. The CDR3 nucleotides are TGTGCCAGCAGCAACTGGGGACAGAGCTACGAGCAGTACTTC. Encoded protein: CASSNWGQSYEQYF.

The chain uses TRBV6-4 and TRBJ2-5, with D perhaps matching TRBD2 (7 bases). The DNA matches TRBJ2-7 better at its end, which makes the J call doubtful. The CDR3 length is 15 residues. CDR1 is MRHNA, CDR2 SNTAGT, per germline. In nucleotides, the CDR3 is TGTGCCAGCACCCCCCGGGGGGCGGATCCGGACGAGCAGTACTTC. Translation: CASTPRGADPDEQYF.

The gene calls are TRBV7-2 and TRBJ2-5; 9 nucleotides agree with TRBD2. J was trimmed by 2 bases and V by 1 base; bases with no gene match: 8. CDR3 length: 17 residues. Germline-derived CDR1 and CDR2 are SGHTA and FQGNSA. For the CDR3, the DNA is TGTGCCAGCAGCTTAGGAGGTTGGGCGGGGGGGCAAGAGACCCAGTACTTC. Its translation is CASSLGGWAGGQETQYF.